This TCR beta chain was recovered during a study of vaccination and CD4 T cells after COVID-19. Germline CDR1 is SGHTA and CDR2 is FQGNSA. V was shortened by 1 base and J by 2 bases, with 7 bases between the two germline ends. The CDR3 length is 14 residues. Noted treatment: roughly 10-day PBMC culture with coronavirus spike peptide pools or control peptides (ViraFEST assay). Cultured CD4+ T-cell DNA underwent Oncomine TCR Beta short-read sequencing. MiXCR was run by TCRdb on the PCR reads, yielding one entry per CDR3 protein. The data hold around 20,000 distinct CDR3 sequences, with under 55% observed a single time. Notes on this clonotype: The antigen remains unidentified.

The chain uses TRBV7-2 and TRBJ2-3, with unresolved D. This sample comprised CD4+ T cells from blood, cultured in vitro, obtained before SARS-CoV-2 vaccination. The clonotype comes from a human donor who had recovered from COVID-19. The CDR3 is CASSLDLYTDTQYF. The CDR3 region has the DNA TGTGCCAGCAGCTTAGATCTCTACACAGATACGCAGTATTTT.